The 20 T cell receptor beta chains below come from one sample, sequenced in a study of radiotherapy plus CTLA-4 blockade in lung cancer. Repertoires were generated with immunoSEQ multiplex PCR, while TCRdb's copy carries only in-frame clones and drops some. The table lists over 35,000 clones, approximately 80% of them singletons. The sample consisted of peripheral blood, taken from a patient treated with radiotherapy plus ipilimumab. The receptor set was obtained from a human donor with non-small cell lung cancer whose response to radiotherapy plus ipilimumab could not be evaluated.

The genes are TRBV6-6 and TRBJ1-1; tentative D call: TRBD1 (6 bases). The V and J ends lost 6 bases and 7 bases respectively, with 15 bases between them. This CDR3 spans 13 amino acids. CDR1 and CDR2 from the germline V gene are MNHNY and SVGAGI (reference sequence). The CDR3 is CASRSGQLGEAFF. CDR3 nucleotides: TGTGCCAGCAGGTCCGGACAGTTGGGTGAAGCTTTCTTT.

The chain carries TRBV7-3 and TRBJ1-2; 9 bases align to TRBD1. The CDR3 is made up of 14 amino acids. CDR1 and CDR2 from the germline V gene are SGHTA and FQGTGA. Trimming cost V 5 bases and J 2 bases; bases outside gene matches: 3. The DNA for the CDR3 is TGTGCCAGCAGCACGGGACAGGGAAACTATGGCTACACCTTC. It codes for CASSTGQGNYGYTF.

This rearrangement joins TRBV9 to TRBJ1-6; 7 positions match TRBD1. This CDR3 spans 15 amino acids. V lost 3 bases and J lost 7; bases outside the gene matches: 7. CDR1 is SGDLS, CDR2 YYNGEE, per germline. CDR3 protein: CASSDTGQINSPLHF. DNA for the CDR3: TGTGCCAGCAGCGACACGGGACAGATCAATTCACCCCTCCACTTT.

The chain has TRBV27 and TRBJ2-6, with 14 positions matching TRBD2. Germline-derived CDR1 and CDR2 are MNHEY and SMNVEV (reference sequence). The CDR3 is made up of 20 amino acids. The V segment lost 5 bases and the J segment 0 bases; nucleotides outside the gene matches: 9. DNA for the CDR3: TGTGCCAGCAGTCTGAGACTAGCGGGAGGGCCGAGCTCTGGGGCCAACGTCCTGACTTTC. Translated: CASSLRLAGGPSSGANVLTF.

The chain joins TRBV9 to TRBJ1-2; possible D gene TRBD1, 5 bases. CDR1 is SGDLS, CDR2 YYNGEE, per germline. Trimming stripped 0 bases from V and 5 bases from J, with 8 bases between. The CDR3 is 13 amino acids. CDR3 bases: TGTGCCAGCAGCGTAGAGGGGAGGTATGGCTACACCTTC. The encoded protein is CASSVEGRYGYTF.

V is TRBV7-9 and J is TRBJ2-2; D is possibly TRBD2 (7 bases). This CDR3 has 15 amino acids. In germline, CDR1 is SEHNR, CDR2 FQNEAQ (reference sequence). The germline V and J ends were trimmed by 5 bases and 3 bases, with 13 bases remaining between them. The CDR3 nucleotides read TGTGCCAGCAGCCTCCAGGGGAGGGACACCGGGGAGCTGTTTTTT. Translated: CASSLQGRDTGELFF.

The chain carries TRBV6-6 and TRBJ1-1, with D perhaps TRBD1 (6 bases). The germline V gene encodes CDR1 MNHNY and CDR2 SVGAGI (reference sequence). The CDR3 covers 13 residues. V was shortened by 2 bases and J by 5 bases, with 9 bases between the two germline ends. Written as DNA, the CDR3 is TGTGCCAGCAGTTACGGCAGGGGTACTGAAGCTTTCTTT. Its translation is CASSYGRGTEAFF.

The gene calls are TRBV19 and TRBJ2-7; D remains ambiguous. V was clipped by 3 bases and J by 2 bases, with 11 bases between them. Germline V gene lookup returns CDR1 LNHDA and CDR2 SQIVND (reference sequence). This CDR3 has 14 amino acids. The CDR3 region is CASSIAASTYEQYF. CDR3 in DNA: TGTGCCAGTAGTATTGCGGCGTCTACCTACGAGCAGTACTTC. Supplemented by reference TRBV19 and TRBJ2-7, the full variable domain reads DGGITQSPKYLFRKEGQNVTLSCEQNLNHDAMYWYRQDPGQGLRLIYYSQIVNDFQKGDIAEGYSVSREKKESFPLTVTSAQKNPTAFYLCASSIAASTYEQYFGPGTRLTVT.

This clone was counted between two and nine times. The genes are TRBV9 and TRBJ2-1; D is unresolved. Trimming removed 3 bases at V and 9 bases at J, with 7 bases between. The CDR3 has 11 amino acids. The germline V gene has CDR1 SGDLS and CDR2 YYNGEE. CDR3 DNA: TGTGCCAGCAGCGAGGCGGCTGAGCAGTTCTTC. This codes for CASSEAAEQFF. Full variable domain (outside the CDR3, taken from reference TRBV9 and TRBJ2-1): DSGVTQTPKHLITATGQRVTLRCSPRSGDLSVYWYQQSLDQGLQFLIQYYNGEERAKGNILERFSAQQFPDLHSELNLSSLELGDSALYFCASSEAAEQFFGPGTRLTVL.

The genes are TRBV7-2 and TRBJ2-2; the D gene is possibly TRBD1 (6 bases). This CDR3 region has 14 residues. With 5 bases removed from V and 4 bases from J, the gap between germline ends came to 11 bases. Germline lookup yields CDR1 SGHTA and CDR2 FQGNSA. The CDR3 is CASSHRTATGELFF. The CDR3 region has the DNA TGTGCCAGCAGCCACAGGACAGCCACCGGGGAGCTGTTTTTT.

This clone was seen only a few times. The gene calls are TRBV5-5 and TRBJ1-1; the match to TRBD1 covers 8 bases. The CDR3 has 14 residues. The V gene's germline CDR1 is SGHKS and CDR2 YYEKEE (reference sequence). Losses at the gene ends were 0 bases for V and 4 bases for J; bases not matched to a gene: 2. The CDR3: CASSLAGQGTEAFF. The CDR3 nucleotides are TGTGCCAGCAGCTTGGCAGGACAGGGCACTGAAGCTTTCTTT.

The chain joins TRBV7-9 to TRBJ2-3; tentative D call: TRBD2 (6 bases). Deletions cut 5 bases from V and 2 bases from J, with 20 bases between. Germline CDR1 reads SEHNR; CDR2 reads FQNEAQ (reference sequence). The CDR3 is made up of 17 amino acids. The CDR3 spells CASSPLSRAGFTDTQYF. The CDR3 DNA is TGTGCCAGCAGCCCTTTATCGAGGGCGGGGTTCACAGATACGCAGTATTTT.

The CDR3 sequence: CASRGGLGSTSPEAFF. The CDR3 DNA reads TGTGCCAGCAGGGGGGGTTTGGGTTCGACCTCGCCTGAAGCTTTCTTT. This chain connects TRBV11-2 to TRBJ1-1; tentative D call: TRBD1 (5 bases). Trimming shortened V by 6 bases and J by 6 bases, and 23 bases separated the two germline ends. This CDR3 has 16 amino acids. CDR1 is SGHAT and CDR2 is FQNNGV in the germline V gene.

The chain couples TRBV5-1 to TRBJ1-2; 9 bases are shared with TRBD1. Germline V gene lookup returns CDR1 SGHRS and CDR2 YFSETQ. V gave up 4 bases and J gave up 8 bases; unmatched junction bases: 9. This CDR3 has 14 amino acids. CDR3 sequence: CASSKLQGAQGYTF. DNA of the CDR3: TGCGCCAGCAGCAAGCTACAGGGGGCGCAGGGCTACACCTTC.

This clone was counted a few times. The chain couples TRBV7-9 to TRBJ1-4, with 7 bases matching TRBD1. The CDR3 runs 12 residues. Germline trimming cut 5 bases from V and 13 bases from J; bases unmatched to any gene: 7. From germline, CDR1 is SEHNR and CDR2 FQNEAQ (reference sequence). CDR3 nucleotides: TGTGCCAGCAGCGTACCCGGGACAGCACTGTTTTTT. Amino acids: CASSVPGTALFF.

This clone has only a few counts. The rearrangement links TRBV9 to TRBJ2-4; D is undetermined. The CDR3 sequence is 14 residues long. Trimming took 0 bases from V and 0 from J, leaving 4 bases between them. The germline gives CDR1 SGDLS, CDR2 YYNGEE. CDR3 sequence: CASSVDIAKNIQYF. The CDR3 nucleotides are TGTGCCAGCAGCGTAGACATAGCCAAAAACATTCAGTACTTC.

The rearrangement joins TRBV7-2 to TRBJ2-3; 7 nucleotides line up with TRBD2. In germline, CDR1 is SGHTA, CDR2 FQGNSA. The CDR3 spans 16 residues. The ends lost 1 base at V and 8 bases at J; junction bases unmatched: 12. DNA of the CDR3: TGTGCCAGCAGCTTAGTCGGGGGGACGGGGGGTCCTACGCAGTATTTT. Its translation is CASSLVGGTGGPTQYF.

The CDR3 loop reads CASSPPTSGRNEQYF. For the CDR3, the DNA is TGTGCCAGCAGCCCACCGACTAGCGGGCGGAACGAGCAGTACTTC. The genes are TRBV28 and TRBJ2-7, with 10 bases aligning to TRBD2. The trim removed 6 bases at V and 5 bases at J, leaving 10 bases unmatched. Germline lookup yields CDR1 MDHEN and CDR2 SYDVKM. There are 15 residues in the CDR3.

The rearrangement uses TRBV10-2 and TRBJ2-2; 7 nucleotides match TRBD2. CDR1 is WSHSY, CDR2 SAAADI, per germline. J was trimmed by 2 bases and V by 7 bases; bases with no gene match: 10. CDR3 length: 16 residues. The CDR3 nucleotides are TGCGCCAGCAAGACCTCTAGCGGAGTCAACACCGGGGAGCTGTTTTTT. It specifies CASKTSSGVNTGELFF.

The V and J genes are TRBV6-4 and TRBJ2-7; tentatively, D is TRBD2 (6 bases). The CDR3 runs to 16 residues. Germline CDR1 reads MRHNA; CDR2 reads SNTAGT. The ends were cut back, 4 bases at V and 1 base at J, with 17 bases in the middle. CDR3 nucleotides: TGTGCCAGCAGTGCCTCGGGGCAGGGAGGATCCTACGAGCAGTACTTC. It translates to CASSASGQGGSYEQYF.